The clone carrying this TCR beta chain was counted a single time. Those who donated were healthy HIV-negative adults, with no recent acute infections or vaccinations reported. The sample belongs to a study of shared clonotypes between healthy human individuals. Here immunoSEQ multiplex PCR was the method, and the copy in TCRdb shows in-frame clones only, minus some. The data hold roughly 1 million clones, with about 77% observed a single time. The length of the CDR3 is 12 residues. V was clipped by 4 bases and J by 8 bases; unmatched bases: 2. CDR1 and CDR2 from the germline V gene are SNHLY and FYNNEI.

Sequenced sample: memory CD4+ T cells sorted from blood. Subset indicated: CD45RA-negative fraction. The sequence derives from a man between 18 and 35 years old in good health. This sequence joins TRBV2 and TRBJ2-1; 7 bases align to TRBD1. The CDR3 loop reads CASSGDSYEQFF. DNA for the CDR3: TGTGCCAGCAGTGGGGACAGTTATGAGCAGTTCTTC.